The TCR beta chain described here comes from a study of cytomegalovirus exposure and HLA in healthy donors. Study results and limitations: The authors excluded some V segments, including TRBV6-2 and TRBV6-3, as indistinguishable.

PCR used 60 Vbeta primers and 13 Jbeta primers. Here immunoSEQ multiplex PCR was the method, and the copy in TCRdb shows in-frame clones only, minus some. The sample holds 130,000 to 150,000 clones, roughly 80% seen once. On this clone: Its antigen is unidentified.

Germline V lookup: CDR1 SGDLS, CDR2 YYNGEE. CDR3 length: 17 amino acids. V gave up 2 bases and J gave up 0 bases; unmatched junction bases: 6. The chain carries TRBV9 and TRBJ2-1; the match to TRBD2 covers 9 bases. The sequence came from a man between 40 and 49 years old in good health and CMV-seropositive. Sequenced input: PBMCs. This CDR3 is CASSVSGSEPSYNEQFF. The CDR3 coding sequence is TGTGCCAGCAGCGTTAGCGGGAGTGAACCCTCCTACAATGAGCAGTTCTTC.